One TCR beta chain is described in this entry. The data belong to a study of blood T cell repertoires in COVID-19. This CDR3 is built from 15 residues. With 5 bases clipped from V and 1 base from J, the junction kept 7 bases outside the gene matches. Germline V gene sequence: CDR1 MGHDK, CDR2 SYGVNS. TCRdb's table, derived via immunoSEQ multiplex PCR, lists solely in-frame clones and lacks some. The sample holds approximately 120,000 clones, 85% to 90% seen once. This clonotype was sampled from a human donor in a cohort sampled during active COVID-19. The chain carries TRBV25-1 and TRBJ1-1, with TRBD1 identical over 7 bases. Sequenced: peripheral blood. DNA for the CDR3: TGTGCCAGCAGTCATGCAGGGGGTGGGAACACTGAAGCTTTCTTT. Translation: CASSHAGGGNTEAFF.